Listed below are T cell receptor beta chains from one sample, sequenced in a study of control samples from healthy donors and cancer patients. Here immunoSEQ multiplex PCR was the method, and the copy in TCRdb shows in-frame clones only, minus some. The table records about 160,000 clones, roughly 94% of them present only once. Sequenced input: PBMCs. The receptors derive from a man in his sixties with colorectal cancer. CDR3s include the opening cysteine and the closing phenylalanine or tryptophan.

TRBJ2-5 | TRBV5-4 | CASSIYQETQYF
TRBJ1-1 | TRBV25-1 | CASSDPYGRTGAFF
TRBJ2-2 | TRBV7-2 | CASSQGSDRANGELFF
TRBJ2-5 | TRBV12-3/TRBV12-4 | CASSPRGETQYF
TRBJ1-3 | TRBV6-2/TRBV6-3 | CASSYSHLSSGNTIYF
TRBJ2-7 | TRBV10-3 | CAIRDPRAYEQYF
TRBJ1-5 | TRBV15 | CATSRDGTGGAGNQPQHF
TRBJ2-1 | TRBV6-2/TRBV6-3 | CASSYSKGRGEFNEQFF
TRBJ2-5 | TRBV11-2 | CASSLFRETQYF
TRBJ1-5 | TRBV9 | CASSVGLNSNQPQHF
TRBJ2-5 | TRBV18 | CASSAQTQETQYF
TRBJ1-1 | TRBV27 | CASSLGPPSTEAFF
TRBJ2-7 | TRBV23-1 | CASSHAPARPHEQYF
TRBJ2-6 | TRBV7-2 | CASSLDLPPGANVLTF
TRBJ2-7 | TRBV4-1 | CASSQGRSSYEQYF
TRBJ2-1 | TRBV5-4 | CASSRDSPSYNEQFF
TRBJ2-1 | TRBV7-2 | CASSSPGLAGGGNEQFF
TRBJ2-3 | TRBV21-1 | CASSKIPDLASGSTDTQYF
TRBJ2-7 | TRBV5-4 | CASSLVGEQYF
TRBJ1-1 | TRBV13 | CASSLSGNTEAFF
TRBJ1-2 | TRBV5-6 | CASSLGTEGGYTF
TRBJ2-1 | TRBV11-2 | CASSRDRGQVNEQFF
TRBJ1-4 | TRBV6-6 | CASSYVTGPANEKLFF
TRBJ2-7 | TRBV7-2 | CASSFLDNSPTYEQYF
TRBJ1-1 | TRBV7-2 | CASSLVWTPRGTEAFF
TRBJ2-7 | TRBV12-3/TRBV12-4 | CASSRNYEQYF
TRBJ2-1 | TRBV2 | CASSGRGASYNEQFF
TRBJ1-5 | TRBV6-5 | CASSFDRNQPQHF
TRBJ2-7 | TRBV19 | CASQSLSLPANEQYF
TRBJ1-1 | TRBV9 | CASSVFGTGMNTEAFF
TRBJ2-7 | TRBV2 | CASSALGQGYDEQYF
TRBJ2-7 | TRBV5-6 | CASSYGPEQYF
TRBJ2-1 | TRBV14 | CASSQGTGWNNEQFF
TRBJ2-5 | TRBV19 | CASSIMGGRETQYF
TRBJ1-5 | TRBV6-2/TRBV6-3 | CASSLGGSYSNQPQHF
TRBJ2-3 | TRBV6-5 | CASSYSRGRSADTQYF
TRBJ2-1 | TRBV5-1 | CASSLTFGPPGTYNEQFF
TRBJ2-1 | TRBV6-4 | CASSYSGTTSSYNEQFF
TRBJ2-5 | TRBV4-1 | CASSQETMVGGVGETQYF
TRBJ1-2 | TRBV4-3 | CASSRDTTNYGYTF
TRBJ1-1 | TRBV5-6 | CASSLAQGARAFF
TRBJ2-5 | TRBV12-5 | CASGNGPSPGETQYF
TRBJ2-3 | TRBV4-2 | CASSQDRDGTDTQYF
TRBJ2-3 | TRBV19 | CASSNEGVGRDTQYF
TRBJ1-3 | TRBV27 | CASSLNSVSGNTIYF
TRBJ2-2 | TRBV19 | CASSGGLGRGELFF
TRBJ1-5 | TRBV4-2 | CASSQEVDQLNQPQHF
TRBJ1-2 | TRBV6-2/TRBV6-3 | CASSYLPGLGGYTF
TRBJ1-4 | TRBV3-1/TRBV3-2 | CASSQGTGPNEKLFF
TRBJ2-2 | TRBV10-3 | CAIKSSGEADTGELFF